What follows are 2 T cell receptor beta chains derived from one specimen sequenced in a study of cytomegalovirus exposure and HLA in healthy donors. PCR used 60 Vbeta primers and 13 Jbeta primers. Only in-frame clones appear in the TCRdb table, and some are missing; sequencing was by immunoSEQ multiplex PCR. The data show 200,000 or so clones, about 90% seen once. Specimen: PBMCs. The receptor set was obtained from a girl under three years old in good health and CMV-seronegative.

The chain uses TRBV20-1 and TRBJ1-1; D call uncertain. The CDR3 length is 11 residues. V was trimmed by 5 bases and J by 5 bases, leaving 9 bases between them. Germline V gene lookup returns CDR1 DFQATT and CDR2 SNEGSKA (reference sequence). CDR3 nucleotide sequence: TGCAGTGCTCCAGGCGTTACTGAAGCTTTCTTT. Encoded protein: CSAPGVTEAFF.

This rearrangement joins TRBV27 to TRBJ2-3, with D possibly matching TRBD2 (5 bases). The V end was cut by 1 base, the J end by 0 bases, with 17 bases between. Germline V gene sequence: CDR1 MNHEY, CDR2 SMNVEV (reference sequence). This CDR3 has 18 amino acids. CDR3 protein: CASSLFRTPLKSTDTQYF. CDR3 coding DNA: TGTGCCAGCAGTTTATTCCGGACTCCACTAAAAAGCACAGATACGCAGTATTTT.